The present T cell receptor beta chain was sequenced within a study of blood T cell repertoires in COVID-19. Germline CDR1 reads LGHNA; CDR2 reads YNFKEQ. The trim removed 0 bases at V and 3 bases at J, leaving 12 bases unmatched. The CDR3 consists of 18 residues. In the authors' workflow: Estimation of nucleated cell counts was performed using reference gene primer amplification. Using immunoSEQ multiplex PCR, the repertoire was profiled, and TCRdb retains in-frame clones only, with some absent. The DNA was the basis for D and trimming; V, J and clone size are from that table. The sample has 45,000 to 55,000 clones, approximately 80% seen once. Individuals aged about 18 to 95 years were recruited from about two dozen US areas. Cohorts were based on clinical histories the participants reported.

Material: PBMCs or T cells enriched from blood (not recorded which). The source is a woman in her forties or fifties with acute COVID-19. The chain combines TRBV4-2 with TRBJ2-7; 9 bases fit TRBD2. The CDR3 here is CASSQESPRGGAGYEQYF. The CDR3 DNA reads TGTGCCAGCAGCCAAGAGAGCCCCCGCGGGGGGGCCGGCTACGAGCAGTACTTC.